Given below is one T cell receptor beta chain in context. This sample stems from a study of shared clonotypes between healthy human individuals. The data were produced by immunoSEQ multiplex PCR, yet TCRdb's version contains in-frame clones alone and is incomplete. Here the sample spans about 520,000 clones, roughly 80% being singletons. Sample: PBMCs. This receptor was taken from a middle-aged woman in good health. Some clones in this sample may be carry-over from other donors' samples.

CDR3 region: CASSPGTSYTGELFF. CDR3 nucleotides: TGTGCCAGCAGCCCGGGGACTAGCTACACCGGGGAGCTGTTTTTT. The V gene is TRBV5-4, the J gene TRBJ2-2, with 9 bases fitting TRBD2. V was pared by 4 bases and J by 3 bases, with 4 bases of the junction left unmatched. CDR3 length: 15 residues. Germline V gene data show CDR1 as SGHNT and CDR2 as YYREEE (reference sequence).